Below are 11 T cell receptor beta chains sequenced from a single sample in a study of response to subunit inactivated influenza vaccine. Each CDR3 protein is one row after TCRdb ran MiXCR on the RT-PCR reads. The table includes 500,000 to 600,000 distinct CDR3 sequences, around 13% detected once. The input for sequencing was PBMCs from blood, taken more than 35 days after vaccination. Source of these receptors: a man aged 50 to 59 who received an inactivated influenza vaccine.

The V call is TRBV9, the J call TRBJ2-5, with D unresolved. The CDR3 has 14 amino acids. Germline CDR1 reads SGDLS; CDR2 reads YYNGEE. V lost 0 bases and J 4 bases, leaving 10 bases between the germline ends. The CDR3 nucleotides are TGTGCCAGCAGCGTAGCTGTGGGCCGAGAGACCCAGTACTTC. It yields the protein CASSVAVGRETQYF.

This clonotype was seen a handful of times. The chain links TRBV5-1 to TRBJ2-6; TRBD2 aligns across 7 bases. V was pared by 3 bases and J by 4 bases, with 7 bases of the junction left unmatched. CDR3 length equals 16 residues. Germline CDR1 reads SGHRS; CDR2 reads YFSETQ. This CDR3 is CASSSGGSAGANVLTF. DNA of the CDR3: TGCGCCAGCAGCTCGGGAGGCTCCGCGGGGGCCAACGTCCTGACTTTC.

This clonotype was counted ten times or more. The genes are TRBV10-3 and TRBJ2-3; no reliable D call. V lost 5 bases and J 5 bases, leaving 11 bases between the germline ends. Germline CDR1 reads ENHRY; CDR2 reads SYGVKD. The CDR3 has 13 amino acids. CDR3 sequence (DNA): TGTGCCATCAGTCTCCGAGTCGAAGATACGCAGTATTTT. The encoded protein is CAISLRVEDTQYF.

The rearrangement uses TRBV18 and TRBJ2-2, with D possibly matching TRBD2 (5 bases). Trimming stripped 3 bases from V and 0 bases from J, with 14 bases between. CDR1 and CDR2 from the germline V gene are KGHSH and LQKENI. This CDR3 has 17 amino acids. CDR3: CASSPQSWRANTGELFF. DNA for the CDR3: TGTGCCAGCTCACCCCAGTCCTGGCGGGCGAACACCGGGGAGCTGTTTTTT.

V is TRBV7-2 and J is TRBJ1-3; no definite D call. V lost 7 bases and J 0 bases, leaving 7 bases between the germline ends. The CDR3 spans 13 residues. CDR1 is SGHTA and CDR2 is FQGNSA in the germline V gene. As DNA, the CDR3 is TGTGCCAGCACTGATCTCTCTGGAAACACCATATATTTT. It specifies CASTDLSGNTIYF.

V gene TRBV12-3 or TRBV12-4 combines with J gene TRBJ2-2; 9 nucleotides align to TRBD2. Trimming took 7 bases from V and 6 from J; bases not matched to a gene: 9. This CDR3 has 15 amino acids. As DNA, the CDR3 is TGTGCCAGCACCACGAGGCTAGCGGGGCCCGGGGAGCTGTTTTTT. As protein: CASTTRLAGPGELFF.

V gene TRBV25-1 combines with J gene TRBJ2-7; 11 bases fit TRBD2. The CDR3 sequence is 12 residues long. V gave up 5 bases and J gave up 6 bases; unmatched junction bases: 0. From germline, CDR1 is MGHDK and CDR2 SYGVNS. This chain's CDR3 is CASSTSGSEQYF. CDR3 sequence (DNA): TGTGCCAGCAGTACTAGCGGGAGCGAGCAGTACTTC.

This clonotype came up a few times. The chain couples TRBV27 to TRBJ1-1, with D possibly being TRBD1 (5 bases). V gave up 2 bases and J gave up 4 bases, with 11 bases separating them. The germline gives CDR1 MNHEY, CDR2 SMNVEV (reference sequence). CDR3 length equals 14 residues. DNA of the CDR3: TGTGCCAGCAGTTTAGGGGGTCCGGCCACTGAAGCTTTCTTT. As protein: CASSLGGPATEAFF.

This clonotype was recorded a few times. The chain couples TRBV20-1 to TRBJ2-7, with 8 bases that match TRBD2. V lost 4 bases to trimming and J lost 6 bases; unmatched junction nucleotides: 5. This CDR3 is built from 12 residues. Per the germline V gene, CDR1 is DFQATT and CDR2 is SNEGSKA (reference sequence). CDR3 nucleotide sequence: TGCAGTGCTAACGGACTAGCATCCGAGCAGTACTTC. This gives the protein CSANGLASEQYF.

This rearrangement joins TRBV5-5 to TRBJ2-7; possible D gene TRBD2, 6 bases. This CDR3 contains 14 residues. The germline CDR1 and CDR2 sequences are SGHKS and YYEKEE (reference sequence). Between the trimmed V and J ends, which lost 1 base and 7 bases, there was a span of 15 bases. The DNA of the CDR3 is TGTGCCAGCAGCTTGATCCTAGCGCAGACAGAGCAGTACTTC. Its protein is CASSLILAQTEQYF.

This clonotype was counted a few times. The rearrangement links TRBV6-2 or TRBV6-3 to TRBJ2-2; weak D call: TRBD1 (6 bases). Per germline, CDR1 MNHEY and CDR2 SVGEGT. The CDR3 extends over 11 amino acids. V was cut by 4 bases and J by 11 bases, with 8 bases left in between. The CDR3 loop reads CASSSRGELFF. CDR3 bases: TGTGCCAGCAGTTCCAGGGGCGAGCTGTTTTTT.